The source of this TCR beta chain is a study of blood T cell repertoires in COVID-19 (dated by TCRdb to 2018 to 2021). Turning to the overall study: The collaborator samples originated in the United States, Italy and Spain and spanned the acute and convalescent phases of COVID-19. HLA class I and class II types, where available, came from metadata supplied by the sample provider rather than from assay-based typing. Subjects who had been exposed to COVID-19, were actively infected with it, or had recovered from it provided the deeply sampled blood TCRbeta repertoires that made up the dataset. A freely available public database, intended as a resource for researchers studying the immune response to SARS-CoV-2, is where the repertoires were released. The material from the prospective study consisted of cDNA or gDNA derived from T cells, B-cell-depleted T cells, or PBMCs. Sample metadata almost always included a de-identified subject ID, COVID-19 status, age in years and sex. The samples were drawn from the first 160 participants of the ongoing ImmuneRACE study and from 1,200 or so subjects provided by 6 global collaborators.

The germline V gene gives CDR1 as MDHEN and CDR2 as SYDVKM. The CDR3, from cysteine to phenylalanine, totals 17 residues. Only the CDR3 DNA is retained, 51 bases long and in frame from the first base. Trimming leaves V shorter by 5 bases and J shorter by 3 bases, with the junction holding 11 bases beyond the gene matches. What the authors observed across the whole study: The amount of clinical and demographic metadata varied by source and participant and was provided uncurated.

To note about this clone: There is no known antigen for this receptor. Base qualities are not provided; no much larger clone lies one nucleotide away.

The immunoSEQ Assay, a bias-controlled multiplex PCR, was used to amplify TCRbeta CDR3 regions from genomic DNA. Per the source publication's procedure: The number of nucleated cells in each sample was estimated by amplification of reference gene primers within the assay. To quantify the absolute abundance of each unique TCRbeta CDR3 rearrangement, sequence reads were collapsed and filtered. For each sample, productive Simpson clonality was calculated by taking the square root of Simpson's diversity index across productive rearrangements. The clones in this table, taken by TCRdb from immuneACCESS, are in-frame only. Not every clone is retained; where verified, under half of the shortfall comes from an unresolved V gene, and the cause of the rest is unknown. V and J calls plus clone size are reproduced from that table; the DNA served to infer D and trimming. The sample table records about 330,000 clones; 88% of these occur just once. The biggest ten clones account for approximately 4% of the sample.

The collaborating institutions used their own protocols to collect whole blood in K2EDTA tubes. For TCRbeta analysis, collaborator samples were shipped as frozen whole blood, as isolated PBMCs, or as DNA extracted from either sample type. Sequencing used peripheral blood. This chain joins TRBV28 to TRBJ1-4; 8 central bases correspond to TRBD1. This TCR came from a woman between 50 and 59 years old with active or convalescent COVID-19. Here is the DNA: TGTGCCAGCAGTCCCACTCCAGGACAGGGCCCTAATGAAAAACTGTTTTTT. The encoded protein is CASSPTPGQGPNEKLFF.